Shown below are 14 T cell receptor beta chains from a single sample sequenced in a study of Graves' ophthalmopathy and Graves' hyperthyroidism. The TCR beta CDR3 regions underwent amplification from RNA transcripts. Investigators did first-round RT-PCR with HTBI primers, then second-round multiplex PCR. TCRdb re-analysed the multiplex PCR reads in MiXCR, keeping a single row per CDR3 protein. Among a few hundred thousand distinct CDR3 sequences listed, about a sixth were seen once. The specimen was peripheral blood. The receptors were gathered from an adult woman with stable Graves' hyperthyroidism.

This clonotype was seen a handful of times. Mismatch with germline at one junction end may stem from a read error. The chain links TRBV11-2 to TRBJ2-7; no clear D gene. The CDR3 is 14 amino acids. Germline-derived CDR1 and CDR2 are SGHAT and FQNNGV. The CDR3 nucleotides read TGTGCCAACAGCTTAGATAGGGATTACTACGAGCAGTACTTC. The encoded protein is CANSLDRDYYEQYF.

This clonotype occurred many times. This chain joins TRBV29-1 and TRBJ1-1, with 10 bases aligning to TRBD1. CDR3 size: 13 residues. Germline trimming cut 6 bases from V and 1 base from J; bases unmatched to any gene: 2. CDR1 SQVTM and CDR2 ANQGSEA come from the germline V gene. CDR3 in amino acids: CSVDRGPNTEAFF. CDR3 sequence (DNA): TGCAGCGTCGACAGGGGGCCGAACACTGAAGCTTTCTTT.

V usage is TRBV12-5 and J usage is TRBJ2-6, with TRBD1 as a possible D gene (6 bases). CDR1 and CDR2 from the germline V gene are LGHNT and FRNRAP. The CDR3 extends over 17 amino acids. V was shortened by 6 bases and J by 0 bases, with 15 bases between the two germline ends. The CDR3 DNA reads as TGTGCTAGTGGCCTCAGGGGTCCAAGCTCTGGGGCCAACGTCCTGACTTTC. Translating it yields CASGLRGPSSGANVLTF.

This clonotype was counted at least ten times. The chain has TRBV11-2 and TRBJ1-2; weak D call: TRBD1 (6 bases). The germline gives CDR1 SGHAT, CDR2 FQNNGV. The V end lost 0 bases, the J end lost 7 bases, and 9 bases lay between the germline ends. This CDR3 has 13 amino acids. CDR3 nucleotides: TGTGCCAGCAGCTTAGACAGGGGAGGTGGCTACACCTTC. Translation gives CASSLDRGGGYTF.

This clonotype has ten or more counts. The CDR3 sequence: CASSQQRGGEELFF. The DNA of the CDR3 is TGCGCCAGCAGCCAACAAAGGGGGGGTGAGGAGCTGTTTTTT. The chain recombines TRBV4-1 with TRBJ2-2, with TRBD2 as a possible D gene (7 bases). With 2 bases removed from V and 10 bases from J, the gap between germline ends came to 14 bases. This CDR3 spans 14 amino acids. Looked up from germline, CDR1 is MGHRA and CDR2 is YSYEKL.

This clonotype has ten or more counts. CDR3 DNA: TGTGCCAGCACCCTCCCACAGGGGATAAGCAATCAGCCCCAGCATTTT. It is translated as CASTLPQGISNQPQHF. The chain is built from TRBV28 and TRBJ1-5, with 7 bases that match TRBD1. The junction had 10 bases not matched to a gene; V was cut back by 7 bases and J by 1 base. The CDR3 spans 16 residues. Germline V lookup: CDR1 MDHEN, CDR2 SYDVKM. The full variable domain, in which reference TRBV28 and TRBJ1-5 provide the parts outside the CDR3, is DVKVTQSSRYLVKRTGEKVFLECVQDMDHENMFWYRQDPGLGLRLIYFSYDVKMKEKGDIPEGYSVSREKKERFSLILESASTNQTSMYLCASTLPQGISNQPQHFGDGTRLSIL.

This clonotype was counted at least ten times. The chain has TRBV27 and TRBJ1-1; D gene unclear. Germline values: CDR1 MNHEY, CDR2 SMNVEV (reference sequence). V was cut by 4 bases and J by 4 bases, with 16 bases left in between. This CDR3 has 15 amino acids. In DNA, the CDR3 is TGTGCCAGCAGTTCGAGTAGGAATTGGGGCACTGAAGCTTTCTTT. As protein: CASSSSRNWGTEAFF.

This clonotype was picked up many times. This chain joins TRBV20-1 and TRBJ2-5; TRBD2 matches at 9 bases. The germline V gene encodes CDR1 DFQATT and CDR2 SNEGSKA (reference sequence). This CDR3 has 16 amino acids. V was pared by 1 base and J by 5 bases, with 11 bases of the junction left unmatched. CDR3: CSARGVVAGDSETQYF. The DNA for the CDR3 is TGCAGTGCTAGAGGGGTGGTAGCGGGAGACAGTGAGACCCAGTACTTC.

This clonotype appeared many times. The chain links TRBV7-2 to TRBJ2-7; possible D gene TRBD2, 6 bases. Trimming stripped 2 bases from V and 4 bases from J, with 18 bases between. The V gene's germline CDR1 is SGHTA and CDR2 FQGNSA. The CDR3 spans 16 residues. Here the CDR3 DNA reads TGTGCCAGCAGCTTAACTGGAGGGAGCTTGGGGTACGAGCAGTACTTC. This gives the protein CASSLTGGSLGYEQYF.

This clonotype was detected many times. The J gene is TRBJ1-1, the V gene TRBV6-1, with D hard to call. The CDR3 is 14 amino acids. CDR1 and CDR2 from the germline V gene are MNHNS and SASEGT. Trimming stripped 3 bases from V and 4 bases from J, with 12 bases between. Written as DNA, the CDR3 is TGTGCCAGCAGTGATGGGATTGCAGGCACTGAAGCTTTCTTT. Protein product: CASSDGIAGTEAFF.

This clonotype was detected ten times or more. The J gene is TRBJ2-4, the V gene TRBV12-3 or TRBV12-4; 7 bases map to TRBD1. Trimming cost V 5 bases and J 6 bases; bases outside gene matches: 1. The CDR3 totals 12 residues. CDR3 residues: CASSPGGNIQYF. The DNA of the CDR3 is TGTGCCAGCAGTCCAGGGGGAAACATTCAGTACTTC.

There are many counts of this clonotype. The CDR3 here is CASSLVGLLSGVQETQYF. The CDR3 DNA reads TGTGCCAGCAGCTTAGTAGGTCTGCTGAGCGGGGTCCAAGAGACCCAGTACTTC. V usage is TRBV11-2 and J usage is TRBJ2-5; 7 nucleotides match TRBD2. J was trimmed by 1 base and V by 1 base; bases with no gene match: 12. The germline V gene has CDR1 SGHAT and CDR2 FQNNGV. This CDR3 is built from 18 residues.

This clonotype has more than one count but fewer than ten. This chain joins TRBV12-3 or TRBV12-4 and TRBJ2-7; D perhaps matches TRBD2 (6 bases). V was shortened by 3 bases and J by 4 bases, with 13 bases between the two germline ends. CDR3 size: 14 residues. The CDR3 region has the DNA TGTGCCAGCAGTTTTATCGGGGGAAAGTACGAGCAGTACTTC. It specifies CASSFIGGKYEQYF.

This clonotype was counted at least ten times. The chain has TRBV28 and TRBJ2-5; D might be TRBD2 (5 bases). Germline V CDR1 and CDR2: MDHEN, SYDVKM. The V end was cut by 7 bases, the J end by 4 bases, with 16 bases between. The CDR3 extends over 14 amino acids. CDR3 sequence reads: CASTPSAAPETQYF. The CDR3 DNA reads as TGTGCCAGCACTCCCTCAGCGGCTCCAGAGACCCAGTACTTC.